These 21 T cell receptor beta chains were all obtained from the same sample, sequenced in a study of cytomegalovirus exposure and HLA in healthy donors. PCR employed 60 Vbeta and 13 Jbeta primers. The method was immunoSEQ multiplex PCR; TCRdb's version includes in-frame clones alone and lacks a portion of them. The sample lists 85,000 to 100,000 clones; around four fifths were seen once. Sample: PBMCs. Receptor source: a man aged 50 to 59 in good health and CMV-seropositive.

This clone was detected only once. The chain carries TRBV4-3 and TRBJ2-7, with TRBD1 as a possible D gene (6 bases). Trimming stripped 4 bases from V and 0 bases from J, with 10 bases between. The CDR3 spans 14 residues. The V gene's germline CDR1 is LGHNA and CDR2 YSLEER. The CDR3 coding sequence is TGCGCCAGCAGCCGTGACAGGAGCTCCTACGAGCAGTACTTC. It specifies CASSRDRSSYEQYF.

This clone has just a few counts. A far larger clone lies a single base away; this is likely a read error. The missing conserved phenylalanine or tryptophan at the end of this CDR3 makes a read error likely. This chain links TRBV30 with TRBJ1-1; a possible D gene is TRBD1 (5 bases). Germline CDR1 is GTSNPN and CDR2 is SVGIG (reference sequence). The CDR3 extends over 13 amino acids. V was cut by 5 bases and J by 0 bases, with 10 bases left in between. The CDR3 DNA reads as TGTGCCTGGCGCGGGACGGTGAACACTGAAGCTTTCTGT. It specifies CAWRGTVNTEAFC.

This chain connects TRBV19 to TRBJ2-7; 9 bases are shared with TRBD1. Germline values: CDR1 LNHDA, CDR2 SQIVND (reference sequence). With V trimmed by 3 bases and J by 0 bases, 6 bases remained unmatched. CDR3 length equals 16 residues. The CDR3 spells CASSMSGTGISYEQYF. In nucleotides, the CDR3 is TGTGCCAGTAGTATGTCCGGGACAGGGATCTCCTACGAGCAGTACTTC.

This clone was counted between two and nine times. The chain joins TRBV5-1 to TRBJ2-7, with a weak D call TRBD1 (6 bases). With 4 bases removed from V and 2 bases from J, the gap between germline ends came to 16 bases. The CDR3 is 15 residues long. Per the germline V gene, CDR1 is SGHRS and CDR2 is YFSETQ. CDR3 coding DNA: TGCGCCAGCAGCCTCACAGGGAGTGGGCCCTACGAGCAGTACTTC. Its protein product is CASSLTGSGPYEQYF.

The rearrangement uses TRBV28 and TRBJ2-2; D may be TRBD1 (6 bases). From germline, CDR1 is MDHEN and CDR2 SYDVKM. Trimming took off 4 bases at V and 7 bases at J, with 16 bases between the two ends. This CDR3 contains 15 residues. CDR3: CASSSPGDWGGELFF. CDR3 in DNA: TGTGCCAGCAGTTCTCCAGGGGATTGGGGCGGGGAGCTGTTTTTT.

The chain has TRBV7-3 and TRBJ2-3, with D uncertain. There are 13 residues in the CDR3. Germline loops: CDR1 SGHTA, CDR2 FQGTGA. V dropped 6 bases and J dropped 0 bases, with 7 bases sitting between them. The CDR3 loop is CASRNRSTDTQYF. The DNA for the CDR3 is TGTGCCAGCAGGAATAGAAGCACAGATACGCAGTATTTT.

V usage is TRBV19 and J usage is TRBJ1-6; D not certain. Germline CDR1 is LNHDA and CDR2 is SQIVND (reference sequence). CDR3 size: 15 residues. V was pared by 7 bases and J by 7 bases, with 17 bases between. The CDR3 reads CASTPHPRKNSPLHF. The CDR3 nucleotides read TGTGCCAGTACCCCTCATCCGAGGAAGAATTCACCCCTCCACTTT.

The chain uses TRBV19 and TRBJ1-4, with D maybe TRBD1 (6 bases). Germline-derived CDR1 and CDR2 are LNHDA and SQIVND (reference sequence). The CDR3 contains 13 residues. The ends were cut back, 5 bases at V and 6 bases at J, with 10 bases in the middle. The CDR3 DNA is TGTGCCAGTAGTCGAGGGGGTTATGAAAAACTGTTTTTT. The encoded protein is CASSRGGYEKLFF.

The rearrangement links TRBV29-1 to TRBJ2-5; 12 nucleotides agree with TRBD2. The assigned J gene may be wrong: the sequence end matches TRBJ2-7 better. The CDR3 runs 15 residues. Germline values: CDR1 SQVTM, CDR2 ANQGSEA. The CDR3 DNA sequence: TGCAGCGTTGAGGCCACTAGCGGGAGGATCTACGAGCAGTACTTC. Translated, it gives CSVEATSGRIYEQYF.

The chain employs TRBV7-3 and TRBJ1-1, with unresolved D. The V gene lost 5 bases and the J gene lost 1 base, with 8 bases spanning the gap. The CDR3 runs to 13 residues. The germline gives CDR1 SGHTA, CDR2 FQGTGA. CDR3 protein: CASSDYRNTEAFF. CDR3 nucleotides: TGTGCCAGCAGCGACTACAGGAACACTGAAGCTTTCTTT.

V is TRBV20-1 and J is TRBJ1-1; D is unclear. Trimming cost V 3 bases and J 6 bases, with 8 bases left between them. Per germline, CDR1 DFQATT and CDR2 SNEGSKA (reference sequence). This CDR3 has 11 residues. The CDR3 coding sequence is TGCAGTGCTAGTATCTCCCCTGAAGCTTTCTTT. Translation gives CSASISPEAFF.

The CDR3 DNA follows: TGTGCCAGCAGTCTGAGCCAACTAGCGGGGCTAATGAATGAGCAGTTCTTC. Translating gives CASSLSQLAGLMNEQFF. The V and J genes are TRBV9 and TRBJ2-1, with 10 bases aligning to TRBD2. With 5 bases clipped from V and 7 bases from J, the junction kept 15 bases outside the gene matches. Germline assignment: CDR1 SGDLS and CDR2 YYNGEE. There are 17 residues in the CDR3.

The rearrangement joins TRBV7-2 to TRBJ1-2; 8 positions match TRBD1. Trimming cost V 5 bases and J 6 bases; bases outside gene matches: 8. Germline V gene data show CDR1 as SGHTA and CDR2 as FQGNSA. CDR3 length: 14 residues. The CDR3 loop is CASSQWTGIDGYTF. CDR3 bases: TGTGCCAGCAGCCAGTGGACAGGGATCGATGGCTACACCTTC.

The chain joins TRBV6-5 to TRBJ2-5; 10 bases line up with TRBD1. V lost 6 bases to trimming and J lost 8 bases; unmatched junction nucleotides: 9. The CDR3 covers 14 residues. CDR1 is MNHEY and CDR2 is SVGAGI in the germline V gene. The CDR3 nucleotides are TGTGCCAGCAGGAGACAGGGGGCTGGGGGTACCCAGTACTTC. This codes for CASRRQGAGGTQYF.

This chain joins TRBV7-9 and TRBJ2-5; the match to TRBD2 covers 8 bases. The V segment lost 2 bases and the J segment 1 base; nucleotides outside the gene matches: 9. Germline CDR1 reads SEHNR; CDR2 reads FQNEAQ (reference sequence). The CDR3 has 17 residues. CDR3 protein: CASSLWGGGPFQETQYF. The CDR3 DNA is TGTGCCAGCAGCTTATGGGGCGGGGGGCCTTTCCAAGAGACCCAGTACTTC.

The V gene is TRBV9, the J gene TRBJ1-4; D is unclear. V was cut by 3 bases and J by 1 base, with 10 bases left in between. The CDR3 has 15 amino acids. Germline V gene sequence: CDR1 SGDLS, CDR2 YYNGEE. The CDR3 sequence: CASSATVQTNEKLFF. CDR3 coding DNA: TGTGCCAGCAGCGCCACAGTCCAAACTAATGAAAAACTGTTTTTT.

The sample holds a few counts of this clone. The chain links TRBV27 to TRBJ1-1; TRBD1 matches 8 bases. The CDR3 is 13 amino acids. Germline values: CDR1 MNHEY, CDR2 SMNVEV (reference sequence). V was clipped by 7 bases and J by 6 bases; unmatched bases: 7. The CDR3 sequence is CASIGQGLAEAFF. CDR3 in DNA: TGTGCCAGCATCGGACAGGGTCTCGCTGAAGCTTTCTTT.

The V and J genes are TRBV27 and TRBJ2-5; TRBD2 agrees at 14 bases. Per germline, CDR1 MNHEY and CDR2 SMNVEV (reference sequence). This CDR3 is built from 14 residues. With 6 bases clipped from V and 5 bases from J, the junction kept 2 bases outside the gene matches. The CDR3 DNA reads TGTGCCAGCAGGGGACTAGCGGGGGACGAGACCCAGTACTTC. This gives the protein CASRGLAGDETQYF.

In DNA, the CDR3 is TGCGCCAGCAGCCAAGAAGGAGGGACCCTCACCGGGGAGCTGTTTTTT. It encodes CASSQEGGTLTGELFF. V gene TRBV4-1 combines with J gene TRBJ2-2; TRBD2 might be the D (6 bases). Germline-derived CDR1 and CDR2 are MGHRA and YSYEKL. The CDR3 consists of 16 residues. Trimming took 0 bases from V and 4 from J, leaving 12 bases between them.

The V and J genes are TRBV29-1 and TRBJ2-1; 8 positions match TRBD1. The CDR3 loop spans 13 amino acids. The ends lost 5 bases at V and 3 bases at J; junction bases unmatched: 3. Germline V gene data show CDR1 as SQVTM and CDR2 as ANQGSEA. The CDR3 DNA is TGCAGCGTTAGACAGGGGAACTACAATGAGCAGTTCTTC. Its translation is CSVRQGNYNEQFF.

This clone occurred once. CDR3 bases: TGTGCCATCCGGACAGAATACGAGCAGTACTTC. Translation: CAIRTEYEQYF. The genes are TRBV10-3 and TRBJ2-7, with D possibly matching TRBD1 (6 bases). Germline CDR1 reads ENHRY; CDR2 reads SYGVKD. The CDR3 sequence is 11 residues long. Trimming cost V 8 bases and J 4 bases, with 9 bases left between them.